Only one count was recorded for the clone carrying this TCR beta chain. Its target is unknown. These data originate in a study of cytomegalovirus exposure and HLA in healthy donors. Study outcomes and limitations: Cytomegalovirus association was assigned to more than 150 TCR beta chains. Sequence variants that were highly shared formed a cluster that was likely a sequencing artifact.

Healthy individuals who donated bone marrow served as the donors. CDR1 and CDR2 (germline): SEHNR, FQNEAQ (reference sequence). The germline V and J ends were trimmed by 3 bases and 0 bases, with 6 bases remaining between them. The CDR3 sequence is 15 residues long. Primers included in the PCR were 60 Vbeta and 13 Jbeta primers. Profiling relied on immunoSEQ multiplex PCR, and the TCRdb table lists in-frame clones only, not all of them. The data hold roughly 160,000 clones, with 65% to 80% observed a single time. The receptor's source is a man aged 35-49 years in good health and CMV-seronegative. The sequenced material came from PBMCs. The chain employs TRBV7-9 and TRBJ2-6; D ambiguous. CDR3 amino acids: CASSFVHSGANVLTF. Here the CDR3 DNA reads TGTGCCAGCAGCTTTGTACACTCTGGGGCCAACGTCCTGACTTTC.